Below are 28 T cell receptor beta chains sequenced from a single sample in a study of OX40 agonist ivuxolimab in advanced cancers. Profiling relied on immunoSEQ multiplex PCR, and the TCRdb table lists in-frame clones only, not all of them. The repertoire includes 65,000 to 80,000 clones, approximately 80% of them detected once, and roughly 0.5% sits in the top ten. The sequenced sample was CD4+ or CD8+ T cells sorted from blood, obtained in a trial of the OX40 agonist ivuxolimab. The source is an adult with an advanced solid tumor such as melanoma, head and neck, liver or kidney cancer.

This chain uses TRBV4-1 with TRBJ2-1; 8 bases align to TRBD2. Trimming took 1 base from V and 7 from J; bases not matched to a gene: 12. Germline V lookup: CDR1 MGHRA, CDR2 YSYEKL. CDR3 length: 17 amino acids. CDR3 nucleotides: TGCGCCAGCAGCCAAGCCCGGGGGGGGCCAAAGTTGAATGAGCAGTTCTTC. It yields the protein CASSQARGGPKLNEQFF.

The gene calls are TRBV4-3 and TRBJ2-6, with TRBD1 as a possible D gene (6 bases). Per germline, CDR1 LGHNA and CDR2 YSLEER. Trimming stripped 5 bases from V and 4 bases from J, with 15 bases between. This CDR3 region has 16 residues. The CDR3 loop is CASSSNNRVGANVLTF. The CDR3 coding sequence is TGCGCCAGCAGCTCAAACAACAGGGTCGGGGCCAACGTCCTGACTTTC.

The genes are TRBV1 and TRBJ1-1; TRBD1 was called by the table and not checked on the DNA. TRBV1 is listed as a pseudogene. This CDR3 comprises 12 residues. The CDR3 region has the DNA TGCACCAGCAGCCAAGATTGGACAGAAGCTTTCTTT. This gives the protein CTSSQDWTEAFF.

The rearrangement uses TRBV19 and TRBJ1-4; TRBD1 matches 8 bases. The V gene's germline CDR1 is LNHDA and CDR2 SQIVND (reference sequence). This CDR3 comprises 15 residues. Unmatched junction bases numbered 5, after V lost 1 base and J lost 7 bases. The CDR3 DNA follows: TGTGCCAGTAGTATAGGGAGACAGGGGCGTGAAAAACTGTTTTTT. It specifies CASSIGRQGREKLFF.

The chain has TRBV6-7 and TRBJ2-7, with TRBD2 identical over 15 bases. TRBV6-7 is given ORF status, its function remaining uncertain. This CDR3 contains 13 residues. With V trimmed by 6 bases and J by 8 bases, 2 bases remained unmatched. CDR3 bases: TGTGCCAGCAGGGGGACTAGCGGGAGGAAGCAGTACTTC. Translating gives CASRGTSGRKQYF.

The chain joins TRBV2 to TRBJ2-2; TRBD1 matches 7 bases. The V segment lost 10 bases and the J segment 4 bases; nucleotides outside the gene matches: 6. Germline V gene lookup returns CDR1 SNHLY and CDR2 FYNNEI. This CDR3 is 13 amino acids long. The CDR3 DNA is TGTGCCAACGACAGGGTGGGCACCGGGGAGCTGTTTTTT. Protein: CANDRVGTGELFF.

V usage is TRBV28 and J usage is TRBJ1-5; D not certain. Germline V gives CDR1 MDHEN, CDR2 SYDVKM. Trimming removed 6 bases from V and 5 bases from J, with 5 bases in between. The CDR3 length is 11 residues. The CDR3 here is CASRADQPQHF. The CDR3 DNA follows: TGTGCCAGCAGAGCCGATCAGCCCCAGCATTTT.

The J gene is TRBJ1-3, the V gene TRBV5-1, with D unresolved. The CDR3 is 16 amino acids. Germline V gives CDR1 SGHRS, CDR2 YFSETQ. V gave up 4 bases and J gave up 0 bases, with 14 bases separating them. This CDR3 reads CASSIDNSFSGNTIYF. The CDR3 bases are TGCGCCAGCAGCATAGACAATTCCTTCTCTGGAAACACCATATATTTT.

The chain is built from TRBV28 and TRBJ2-5; the D gene is possibly TRBD1 (6 bases). CDR1 and CDR2 from the germline V gene are MDHEN and SYDVKM. The CDR3 is 14 amino acids. Trimming shortened V by 3 bases and J by 5 bases, and 13 bases separated the two germline ends. CDR3 DNA: TGTGCCAGCAGTTTCAGGGGATGGATGGAGACCCAGTACTTC. Its protein is CASSFRGWMETQYF.

V usage is TRBV11-1 and J usage is TRBJ2-3; the D gene is possibly TRBD1 (5 bases). Per the germline V gene, CDR1 is SGHAT and CDR2 is FQDESV (reference sequence). CDR3 length equals 14 residues. The V and J ends lost 1 base and 4 bases respectively, with 9 bases between them. The CDR3 loop is CASSLGQGPDTQYF. CDR3 bases: TGTGCCAGCAGCTTAGGGCAGGGCCCAGATACGCAGTATTTT.

The chain has TRBV7-3 and TRBJ2-1; D is perhaps TRBD1 or TRBD2 (6 bases each). The CDR3 contains 17 residues. V was cut by 1 base and J by 0 bases, with 13 bases left in between. Germline V gives CDR1 SGHTA, CDR2 FQGTGA. CDR3 protein: CASSLNPPGASYNEQFF. Written as DNA, the CDR3 is TGTGCCAGCAGCTTAAATCCCCCGGGGGCCTCCTACAATGAGCAGTTCTTC.

The chain employs TRBV19 and TRBJ2-2, with D possibly TRBD2 on 6 matching bases. V dropped 7 bases and J dropped 6 bases, with 21 bases sitting between them. CDR1 is LNHDA and CDR2 is SQIVND in the germline V gene (reference sequence). CDR3 length: 16 amino acids. DNA for the CDR3: TGTGCCAGTAATGATGCGCGGAGCCCTAGCGCCGGGGAGCTGTTTTTT. Residues: CASNDARSPSAGELFF.

The chain joins TRBV29-1 to TRBJ2-3; maybe TRBD2 (6 bases). The CDR3 is 15 amino acids. The germline CDR1 and CDR2 sequences are SQVTM and ANQGSEA. The V gene lost 6 bases and the J gene lost 2 bases, with 18 bases spanning the gap. CDR3 sequence reads: CSVAGTSDSTDTQYF. The CDR3 DNA follows: TGCAGCGTCGCGGGGACTTCAGATTCCACAGATACGCAGTATTTT.

The chain combines TRBV27 with TRBJ1-1, with a possible D match to TRBD1 (5 bases). In germline, CDR1 is MNHEY, CDR2 SMNVEV (reference sequence). The CDR3 consists of 15 residues. V lost 0 bases, J lost 0 bases, and 8 bases lay in between. The CDR3 protein is CASSLSGGLNTEAFF. The CDR3 DNA reads as TGTGCCAGCAGTTTATCGGGGGGATTGAACACTGAAGCTTTCTTT.

The CDR3 protein is CASSSTEAGTQYF. The CDR3 coding sequence is TGTGCCAGCAGCTCGACAGAGGCGGGGACCCAGTACTTC. The gene calls are TRBV7-2 and TRBJ2-5; D possibly matches TRBD1 or TRBD2 (5 bases each). V was shortened by 4 bases and J by 7 bases, with 13 bases between the two germline ends. Germline loops: CDR1 SGHTA, CDR2 FQGNSA. The CDR3 totals 13 residues.

CDR3 nucleotide sequence: TGCGCCAGCAGCTTGGAGGGAAGCTACAATGAGCAGTTCTTC. It codes for CASSLEGSYNEQFF. V and J are TRBV5-1 and TRBJ2-1; the D is unclear. The V gene lost 0 bases and the J gene lost 3 bases, with 7 bases spanning the gap. This CDR3 comprises 14 residues. Germline CDR1 reads SGHRS; CDR2 reads YFSETQ.

This clone was found a few times. The chain employs TRBV6-1 and TRBJ2-2; no reliable D call. V gave up 8 bases and J gave up 0 bases, with 13 bases separating them. In germline, CDR1 is MNHNS, CDR2 SASEGT. The CDR3 totals 15 residues. CDR3 DNA: TGTGCCAGCCGAGAGTGGAGAGCGAACACCGGGGAGCTGTTTTTT. As protein: CASREWRANTGELFF.

As DNA, the CDR3 is TGTGCCATCGGACGGACAGGGGAAATGGGGGAGCTGTTTTTT. The encoded protein is CAIGRTGEMGELFF. The chain employs TRBV10-3 and TRBJ2-2; 9 bases match TRBD1. The junction had 9 bases not matched to a gene; V was cut back by 8 bases and J by 8 bases. Germline assignment: CDR1 ENHRY and CDR2 SYGVKD. The length of the CDR3 is 14 residues.

This clone was found a few times. This chain connects TRBV5-8 to TRBJ1-4; TRBD1 is a possible D gene (5 bases). Per germline, CDR1 SGHTS and CDR2 YDEGEE. Deletions cut 1 base from V and 8 bases from J, with 6 bases between. The CDR3 sequence is 12 residues long. CDR3 nucleotides: TGTGCCAGCAGCTTGCGGGGGGAAAAACTGTTTTTT. It yields the protein CASSLRGEKLFF.

V and J are TRBV9 and TRBJ2-7; D perhaps matches TRBD2 (6 bases). The V gene's germline CDR1 is SGDLS and CDR2 YYNGEE. Trimming removed 2 bases from V and 0 bases from J, with 12 bases in between. The CDR3 runs 15 residues. This CDR3 is CASSVTAGSSYEQYF. The CDR3 nucleotides read TGTGCCAGCAGCGTCACGGCGGGAAGCTCCTACGAGCAGTACTTC. The whole variable domain, remainder taken from reference TRBV9 and TRBJ2-7, is DSGVTQTPKHLITATGQRVTLRCSPRSGDLSVYWYQQSLDQGLQFLIQYYNGEERAKGNILERFSAQQFPDLHSELNLSSLELGDSALYFCASSVTAGSSYEQYFGPGTRLTVT.

This clone was seen only a few times. The V call is TRBV18, the J call TRBJ1-1, with a tentative D call TRBD1 (6 bases). The V gene's germline CDR1 is KGHSH and CDR2 LQKENI. CDR3 length: 12 amino acids. V dropped 6 bases and J dropped 11 bases, with 16 bases sitting between them. The CDR3 region has the DNA TGTGCCAGCTCCCAGAACAGGGAAATCGCTTTCTTT. The encoded protein is CASSQNREIAFF.

This chain links TRBV10-3 with TRBJ2-5, with D possibly matching TRBD1 (5 bases). Germline assignment: CDR1 ENHRY and CDR2 SYGVKD. The ends were cut back, 4 bases at V and 1 base at J, with 13 bases in the middle. The CDR3 is 15 amino acids. The CDR3 DNA reads as TGTGCCATCAGTGGACAAGACAGCACCCAAGAGACCCAGTACTTC. It is translated as CAISGQDSTQETQYF.

The chain recombines TRBV5-1 with TRBJ1-6; tentatively, D is TRBD1 (5 bases). The CDR3 runs 14 residues. The V and J ends lost 4 bases and 7 bases respectively, with 12 bases between them. From germline, CDR1 is SGHRS and CDR2 YFSETQ. This chain's CDR3 is CASSQGVFNSPLHF. As DNA, the CDR3 is TGCGCCAGCAGCCAAGGGGTCTTCAATTCACCCCTCCACTTT.

The chain uses TRBV18 and TRBJ2-1, with D maybe TRBD2 (6 bases). The CDR3 sequence is 13 residues long. V was clipped by 4 bases and J by 5 bases, with 9 bases between them. CDR1 KGHSH and CDR2 LQKENI come from the germline V gene. In DNA form, the CDR3 reads TGTGCCAGCTCACGTAGCGGAAACAATGAGCAGTTCTTC. This gives the protein CASSRSGNNEQFF.

CDR3 sequence: CATGVNQPQHF. In DNA, the CDR3 is TGTGCCACAGGGGTCAATCAGCCCCAGCATTTT. The chain carries TRBV19 and TRBJ1-5; D is perhaps TRBD1 (6 bases). V was clipped by 10 bases and J by 3 bases, with 7 bases between them. Looked up from germline, CDR1 is LNHDA and CDR2 is SQIVND (reference sequence). This CDR3 has 11 residues.

The chain links TRBV6-5 to TRBJ2-7; a possible D gene is TRBD1 (5 bases). The CDR3 loop spans 15 amino acids. CDR1 is MNHEY, CDR2 SVGAGI, per germline. V lost 4 bases and J 4 bases, leaving 17 bases between the germline ends. The CDR3 bases are TGTGCCAGCAGTTCCCCGGGCAGGGAAGCGTACGAGCAGTACTTC. Amino acids: CASSSPGREAYEQYF.

This clone has only a few counts. CDR3 residues: CASGLNTEAFF. Here the CDR3 DNA reads TGTGCCAGCGGCCTGAACACTGAAGCTTTCTTT. The rearrangement uses TRBV28 and TRBJ1-1; D is unresolved. Germline V gene sequence: CDR1 MDHEN, CDR2 SYDVKM. The V end lost 8 bases, the J end lost 0 bases, and 4 bases lay between the germline ends. The CDR3 runs to 11 residues.

The CDR3, as DNA: TGTGCCAGCTCTCTCACCGGGACAGGGCTCGAGCAGTACTTC. Translating gives CASSLTGTGLEQYF. The V gene is TRBV18, the J gene TRBJ2-7; 9 positions agree with TRBD1. The CDR3 runs to 14 residues. With V trimmed by 6 bases and J by 6 bases, 9 bases remained unmatched. CDR1 is KGHSH and CDR2 is LQKENI in the germline V gene. The whole variable domain, remainder taken from reference TRBV18 and TRBJ2-7, is NAGVMQNPRHLVRRRGQEARLRCSPMKGHSHVYWYRQLPEEGLKFMVYLQKENIIDESGMPKERFSAEFPKEGPSILRIQQVVRGDSAAYFCASSLTGTGLEQYFGPGTRLTVT.